This TCR beta chain appears in the sequencing data of a study of post-analysis software for immune sequencing data. The wider study: Progressive-relapsing, secondary progressive and relapsing-remitting multiple sclerosis were among the disease courses included.

As concerns this clonotype: What it binds is unknown.

Built from TCR beta cDNA, the libraries had unique molecular identifiers in them. There were roughly 0.95 to 11 million T cells, and 400,000 to 650,000 cDNA molecules came from them. TCRdb re-analysed the PCR reads in MiXCR, keeping a single row per CDR3 protein. The profile shows roughly 600,000 distinct CDR3 sequences, about 44% of them singletons. CDR1 is SGHTS and CDR2 is YDEGEE in the germline V gene. This CDR3 region has 15 residues. V was clipped by 5 bases and J by 0 bases, with 12 bases between them. Study-level points and caveats: When compared against controls, multiple sclerosis patients showed significantly lower normalized Chao1 diversity. Four to six TRBV segments were more frequent in patients than controls; TRBV5-6, TRBV5-1 and TRBV20-1 belonged to this group. Analysis by F measure revealed that same-batch samples clustered strongly together.

Sequences were obtained from blood. The clonotype was recovered from a girl between 5 and 17 years old with multiple sclerosis. The chain is built from TRBV5-8 and TRBJ2-4, with D maybe TRBD2 (6 bases). CDR3 region: CASRGTGLAKNIQYF. CDR3 nucleotide sequence: TGTGCCAGCAGGGGGACGGGACTAGCCAAAAACATTCAGTACTTC.